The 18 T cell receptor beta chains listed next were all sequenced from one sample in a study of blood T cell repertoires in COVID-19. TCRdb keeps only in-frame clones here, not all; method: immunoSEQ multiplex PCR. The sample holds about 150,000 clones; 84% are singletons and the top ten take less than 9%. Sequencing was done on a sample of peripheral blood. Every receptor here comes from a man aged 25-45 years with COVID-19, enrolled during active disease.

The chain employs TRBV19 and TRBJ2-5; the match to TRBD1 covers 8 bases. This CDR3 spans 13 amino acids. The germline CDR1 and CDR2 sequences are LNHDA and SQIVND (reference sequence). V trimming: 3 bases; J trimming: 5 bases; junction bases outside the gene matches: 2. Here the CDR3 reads CASSMTGVETQYF. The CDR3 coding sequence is TGTGCCAGTAGTATGACAGGGGTGGAGACCCAGTACTTC.

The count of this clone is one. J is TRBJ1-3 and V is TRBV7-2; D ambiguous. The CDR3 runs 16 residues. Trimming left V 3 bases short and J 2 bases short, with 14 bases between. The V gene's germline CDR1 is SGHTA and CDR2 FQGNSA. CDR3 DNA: TGTGCCAGCAGCTTTGGCTCCCCGAAAACTGGAAACACCATATATTTT. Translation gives CASSFGSPKTGNTIYF.

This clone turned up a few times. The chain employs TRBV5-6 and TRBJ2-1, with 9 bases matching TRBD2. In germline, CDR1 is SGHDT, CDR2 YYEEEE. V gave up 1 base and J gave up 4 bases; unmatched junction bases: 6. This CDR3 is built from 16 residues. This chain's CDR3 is CASSLFAGGKYNEQFF. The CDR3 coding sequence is TGTGCCAGCAGCTTGTTCGCGGGAGGGAAGTACAATGAGCAGTTCTTC.

The CDR3 coding sequence is TGCGCCAGCAGCTTAAGGGGGCGTAACAATGAGCAGTTCTTC. Translating it yields CASSLRGRNNEQFF. The V and J genes are TRBV5-1 and TRBJ2-1, with 7 bases matching TRBD1. Germline V gene data show CDR1 as SGHRS and CDR2 as YFSETQ. This CDR3 is built from 14 residues. The V and J ends lost 2 bases and 5 bases, in that order; junction bases with no gene match: 4.

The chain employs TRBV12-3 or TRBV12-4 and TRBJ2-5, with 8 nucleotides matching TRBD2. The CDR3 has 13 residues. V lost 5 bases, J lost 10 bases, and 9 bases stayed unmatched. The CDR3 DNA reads TGTGCCAGCAGTCGAAGCGGGAGTAGGGACCAGTACTTC. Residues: CASSRSGSRDQYF.

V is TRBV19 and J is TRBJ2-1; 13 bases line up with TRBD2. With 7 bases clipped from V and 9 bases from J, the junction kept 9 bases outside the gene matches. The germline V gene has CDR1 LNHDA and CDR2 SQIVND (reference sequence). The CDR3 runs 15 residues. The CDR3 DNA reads TGTGCCAGTACGAAGGGACTAGCGGGACTGGGTGAGCAGTTCTTC. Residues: CASTKGLAGLGEQFF.

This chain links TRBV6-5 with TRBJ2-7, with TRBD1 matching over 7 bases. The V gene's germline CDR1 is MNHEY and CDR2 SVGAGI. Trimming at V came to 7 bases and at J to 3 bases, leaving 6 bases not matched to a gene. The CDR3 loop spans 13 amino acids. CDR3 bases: TGTGCCAGCATCGGGTGGGACAGCTACGAGCAGTACTTC. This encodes CASIGWDSYEQYF.

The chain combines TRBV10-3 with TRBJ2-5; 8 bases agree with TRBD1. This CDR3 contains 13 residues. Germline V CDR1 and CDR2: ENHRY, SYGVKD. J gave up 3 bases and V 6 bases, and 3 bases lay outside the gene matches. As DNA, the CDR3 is TGTGCCATCAGGATACAGGGGGAAGAGACCCAGTACTTC. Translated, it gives CAIRIQGEETQYF.

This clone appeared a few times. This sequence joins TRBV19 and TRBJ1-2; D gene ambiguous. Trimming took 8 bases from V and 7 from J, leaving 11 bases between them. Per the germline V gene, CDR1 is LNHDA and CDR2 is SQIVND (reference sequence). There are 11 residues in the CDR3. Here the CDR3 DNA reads TGTGCCAGTGAGAGGAATGGTGGCTACACCTTC. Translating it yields CASERNGGYTF.

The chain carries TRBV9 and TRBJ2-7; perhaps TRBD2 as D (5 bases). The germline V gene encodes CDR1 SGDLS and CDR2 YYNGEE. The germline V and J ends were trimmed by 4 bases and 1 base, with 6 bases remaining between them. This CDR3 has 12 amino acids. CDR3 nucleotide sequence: TGTGCCAGCAGCCCGGGGTCCTACGAGCAGTACTTC. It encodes CASSPGSYEQYF.

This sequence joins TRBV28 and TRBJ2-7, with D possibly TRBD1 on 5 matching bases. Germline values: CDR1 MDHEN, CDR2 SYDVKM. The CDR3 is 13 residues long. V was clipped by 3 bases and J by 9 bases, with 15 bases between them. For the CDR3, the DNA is TGTGCCAGCAGTTTTGGCCAGGTGCAGGGGCAGTACTTC. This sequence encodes CASSFGQVQGQYF. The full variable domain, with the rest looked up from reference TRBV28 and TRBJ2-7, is DVKVTQSSRYLVKRTGEKVFLECVQDMDHENMFWYRQDPGLGLRLIYFSYDVKMKEKGDIPEGYSVSREKKERFSLILESASTNQTSMYLCASSFGQVQGQYFGPGTRLTVT.

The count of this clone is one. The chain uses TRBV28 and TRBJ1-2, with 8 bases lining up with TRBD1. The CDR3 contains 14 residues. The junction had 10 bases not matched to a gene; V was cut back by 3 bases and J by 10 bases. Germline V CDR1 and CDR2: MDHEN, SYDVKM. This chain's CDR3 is CASSFPTRGLYYTF. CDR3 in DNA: TGTGCCAGCAGTTTCCCAACCAGGGGGCTTTACTACACCTTC.

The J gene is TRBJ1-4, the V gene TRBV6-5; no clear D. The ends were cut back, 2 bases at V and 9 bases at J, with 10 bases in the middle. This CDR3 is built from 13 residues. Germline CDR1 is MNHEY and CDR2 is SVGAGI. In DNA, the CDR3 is TGTGCCAGCAGTTACCGGGTGGAGAAAAAACTGTTTTTT. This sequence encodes CASSYRVEKKLFF.

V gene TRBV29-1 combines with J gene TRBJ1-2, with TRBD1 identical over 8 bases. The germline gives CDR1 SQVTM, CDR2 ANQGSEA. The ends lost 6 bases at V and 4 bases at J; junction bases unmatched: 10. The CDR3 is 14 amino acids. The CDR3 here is CSVTQRTGPYGYTF. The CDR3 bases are TGCAGCGTGACCCAACGGACAGGGCCCTATGGCTACACCTTC.

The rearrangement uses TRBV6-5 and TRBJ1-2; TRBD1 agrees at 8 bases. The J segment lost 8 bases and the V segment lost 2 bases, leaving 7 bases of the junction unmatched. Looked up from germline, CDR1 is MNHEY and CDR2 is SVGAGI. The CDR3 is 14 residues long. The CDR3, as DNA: TGTGCCAGCAGTTACCTGGCAGGGGGCATCGGCTACACCTTC. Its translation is CASSYLAGGIGYTF.

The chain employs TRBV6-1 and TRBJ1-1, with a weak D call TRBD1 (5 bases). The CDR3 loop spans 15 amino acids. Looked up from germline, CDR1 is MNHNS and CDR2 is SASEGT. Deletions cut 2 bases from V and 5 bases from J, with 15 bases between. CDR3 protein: CASSESPGGGTEAFF. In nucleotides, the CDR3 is TGTGCCAGCAGTGAATCCCCGGGGGGGGGAACTGAAGCTTTCTTT.

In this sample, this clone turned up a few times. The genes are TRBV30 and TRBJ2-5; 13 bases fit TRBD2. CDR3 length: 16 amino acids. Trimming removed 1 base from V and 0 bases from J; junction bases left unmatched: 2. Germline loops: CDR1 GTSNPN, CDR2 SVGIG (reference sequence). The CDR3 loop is CAWSEGLAGNQETQYF. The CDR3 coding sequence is TGTGCCTGGAGTGAGGGACTAGCGGGAAACCAAGAGACCCAGTACTTC.

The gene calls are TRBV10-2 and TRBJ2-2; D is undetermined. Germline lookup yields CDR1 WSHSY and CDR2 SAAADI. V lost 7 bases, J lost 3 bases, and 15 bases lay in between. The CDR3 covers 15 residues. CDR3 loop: CASTETGLYTGELFF. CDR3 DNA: TGCGCCAGCACGGAGACTGGTCTGTACACCGGGGAGCTGTTTTTT.